The clone carrying this T cell receptor (beta chain) has just a few counts. The data belong to a study of blood T cell repertoires in COVID-19. In the study overall: Some COVID-19 samples were acute and others convalescent; all came from the United States, Italy and Spain. Nucleic acid was either cDNA or gDNA, and it came from T cells, B-cell-depleted T cells, or PBMCs.

Germline assignment: CDR1 MNHEY and CDR2 SVGAGI. V dropped 5 bases and J dropped 7 bases, with 9 bases sitting between them. The CDR3 consists of 11 residues. Study processing details: By means of reference gene primer amplification, nucleated cell counts were estimated. Only in-frame clones appear in the TCRdb table, and some are missing; sequencing was by immunoSEQ multiplex PCR. V, J and clone size are those of that table, while D and trimming were read from the DNA. The data show 200,000 to 300,000 clones, 88% seen once. The receptor was isolated from a woman between 40 and 55 years old who had recovered from COVID-19. This chain links TRBV6-5 with TRBJ2-7; D unresolved. Sequencing was carried out using peripheral blood. CDR3 residues: CASSPREEQYF. The CDR3 nucleotides are TGTGCCAGCAGTCCAAGAGAGGAGCAGTACTTC.